This TCR beta chain was sequenced during a study of shared clonotypes between healthy human individuals. Study overall: Per donor, three plates held CD4 naive cells, three held CD4 memory, two held CD8 naive and one held CD8 memory.

TCRdb's copy holds only in-frame clones and misses some; the assay was immunoSEQ multiplex PCR. Of approximately 1,500,000 clones in the sample, around 98% were seen once. This CDR3 contains 13 residues. V lost 5 bases and J lost 1, with 9 bases in between. Per germline, CDR1 SGHRS and CDR2 YFSETQ. The TCR was taken from a man between 25 and 39 years old in good health. Sequencing input: naive CD4+ T cells sorted from blood. Subset given: CD45RA+ positively selected. V usage is TRBV5-1 and J usage is TRBJ1-1; D may be TRBD1 (5 bases). The CDR3 reads CASRKQANTEAFF. In nucleotides, the CDR3 is TGCGCCAGCAGAAAACAGGCGAACACTGAAGCTTTCTTT.